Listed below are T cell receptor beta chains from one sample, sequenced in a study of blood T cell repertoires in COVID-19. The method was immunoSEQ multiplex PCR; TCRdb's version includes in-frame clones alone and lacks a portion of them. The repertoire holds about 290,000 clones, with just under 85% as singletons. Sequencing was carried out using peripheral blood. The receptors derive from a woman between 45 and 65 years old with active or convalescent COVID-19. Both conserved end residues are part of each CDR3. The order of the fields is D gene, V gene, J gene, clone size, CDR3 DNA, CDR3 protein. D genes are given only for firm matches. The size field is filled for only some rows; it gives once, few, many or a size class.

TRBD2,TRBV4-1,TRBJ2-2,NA,TGCGCCAGCAGCCAAGAATCGACTAGCGGATACACCGGGGAGCTGTTTTTT,CASSQESTSGYTGELFF
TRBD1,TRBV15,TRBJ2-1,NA,TGTGCCACCAGCGGGGGACAGGGGGCGAAAAACTACAATGAGCAGTTCTTC,CATSGGQGAKNYNEQFF
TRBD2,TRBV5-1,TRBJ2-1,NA,TGCGCCAGCAGCTTGGGTGCGGGAGCAAGGGACAATGAGCAGTTCTTC,CASSLGAGARDNEQFF
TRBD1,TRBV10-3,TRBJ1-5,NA,TGTGCCATCAGTGGTCACAGGGGGGAGCCCCAGCATTTT,CAISGHRGEPQHF
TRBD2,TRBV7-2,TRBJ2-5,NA,TGTGCCAGCAGCTTAGCACTAGCGGGAGCCCCATTTTACTTC,CASSLALAGAPFYF
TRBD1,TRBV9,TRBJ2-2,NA,TGTGCCAGCAGCGTAGATGGGACAGGGGACACCGGGGAGCTGTTTTTT,CASSVDGTGDTGELFF
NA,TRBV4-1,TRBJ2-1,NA,TGCGCCAGCAGCCAAGCTGCGAGAGCCGTCAATGAGCAGTTCTTC,CASSQAARAVNEQFF
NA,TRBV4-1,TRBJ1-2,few,TGCGCCAGCAGCCAAGCTGCGGCATACTATGGCTACACCTTC,CASSQAAAYYGYTF
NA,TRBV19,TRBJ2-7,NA,TGTGCCAGCCAGGGGCAGGGAATGAACGAGCAGTACTTC,CASQGQGMNEQYF
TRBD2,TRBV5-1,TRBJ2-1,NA,TGCGCCAGCAGCTTTCTAGCGGGAGAAAGCAGTGAGCAGTTCTTC,CASSFLAGESSEQFF
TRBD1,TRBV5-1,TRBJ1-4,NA,TGCGCCAGCAGCATGGACAGGGAAGAAAAACTGTTTTTT,CASSMDREEKLFF
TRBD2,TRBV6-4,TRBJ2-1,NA,TGTGCCAGCAGTATACTAGCGGGTATTTACAATGAGCAGTTCTTC,CASSILAGIYNEQFF
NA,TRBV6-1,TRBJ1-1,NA,TGTGCCAGCAGTGAATCGGGCAGGGTGGACACTGAAGCTTTCTTT,CASSESGRVDTEAFF
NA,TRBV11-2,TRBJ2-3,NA,TGTGCCAGCAGCACCCTAGCGAGCACAGATACGCAGTATTTT,CASSTLASTDTQYF
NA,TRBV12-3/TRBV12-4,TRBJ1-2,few,TGTGCCAGCTCTCATCCGGACAGACTGTTTTACACCTTC,CASSHPDRLFYTF
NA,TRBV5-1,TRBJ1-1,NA,TGCGCCAGCAGCCCGGCTGTGGAGGCTGAAGCTTTCTTT,CASSPAVEAEAFF
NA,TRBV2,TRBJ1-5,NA,TGTGCCAGCAGTCTAGAGTCAGGGTATCAGCCCCAGCATTTT,CASSLESGYQPQHF